The T cell receptor beta chain under discussion was sequenced for a study of T cell responses to AZD1222 COVID-19 vaccine (dated by TCRdb to the early 2020s). A note on the overall study: Because spike-specific TCR depth and breadth did not differ between the two schedules, AZD1222 recipients who got a second dose at roughly 4 weeks were pooled with those who got a second dose at roughly 12 weeks. TCR sequencing covered fewer than 250 trial participants: about 210 given two doses of AZD1222 and about 26 given two doses of MenACWY control vaccine. Enrollment into the trials was organized by age into subgroups of 18-55, 56-69 and 70-plus years, and those subgroups contained roughly 140, 27 and 60 TCR-sequenced participants, respectively.

Read against the paper, the sample's time point label means: baseline before first vaccination. The vaccinee samples were drawn from two UK trials, COV001 and COV002, one of which was a single-blind randomized controlled phase 2/3 trial testing AZD1222 (ChAdOx1 nCoV-19) in healthy adults. For TCRbeta chain sequencing, PBMC samples were collected from trial participants at day 0 and at day 28 after the second dose. The CDR3 regions of human TCRbeta chains were subjected to immunosequencing. The authors' analysis ran thus. Repertoire TCRs were matched against a reference library of SARS-CoV-2-specific TCRs generated with the MIRA antigen-specificity platform. Breadth was defined as the fraction of unique TCRs that were SARS-CoV-2-associated, and depth was defined as the fraction of total T cells that were SARS-CoV-2-associated. Each spike-specific TCR was assigned to its reactive spike region and to a CD4 or CD8 class using the MIRA data. Log10-transformed breadth and depth values were compared by one-way ANOVA with Sidak's multiple comparisons tests. TCRdb mirrors the immuneACCESS table, restricted to in-frame sequences. Some clones are absent from its copies; in checked studies, under half trace to an unresolved V gene, and the reason for the others is unknown. V and J calls and clone size are copied from that table; D and trimming were computed from the DNA. Within this sample are more than 110,000 clones, with roughly 92% of them counted one time only. 4.5% to 5.5% of the sample is taken by the ten largest.

Overall study outcomes, separate from this receptor: Because no day 14 peak-response samples were available, the repertoires could be characterized only after the peak T cell response. In the small 56-69-year group, the increase in depth fell short of significance, most likely because of low power. Conclusions about previously exposed vaccinees were limited because only six AZD1222 recipients were SARS-CoV-2 seropositive at baseline. Epitopes outside the regions mutated in the B.1.351 and B.1.1.7 variants were reportedly recognized by nearly half of the unique spike-specific TCRs. Participants were mostly white British, with more females than males. The authors suggested clonal diversity may have been underestimated. Spike-specific TCR breadth and depth rose significantly after two AZD1222 doses compared with day 0 and with MenACWY recipients. Vaccine-associated CD4 TCRs spanned the whole spike protein, with dominant responses in regions 160-218 and 743-854.

Points on this clone: This clone's antigen is unknown. Base qualities were left out, and no much larger clone turns up one base away.

The material sequenced was peripheral blood, taken on day 0 of AZD1222 vaccination. This receptor was taken from an adult in good health.

The CDR3 region has the sequence CASSPLNRGLRYEQYF. DNA sequence: TGTGCCAGTAGTCCTCTAAACAGGGGACTTCGCTACGAGCAGTACTTC. The sequence links TRBV19 to TRBJ2-7; TRBD1 could be the D gene, as 7 bases match. V is reduced by 5 bases and J by 3 bases, leaving a spacing of 20 bases between them. The cysteine opens and the phenylalanine closes a CDR3 of 16 amino acids. Only CDR3 DNA remains: 48 bases, in frame from the first base. Per the germline V gene (reference sequence), LNHDA is the CDR1 and SQIVND is the CDR2.